The rows below give T cell receptor beta chains drawn from one sample of a study of shared clonotypes between healthy human individuals. Assay used: immunoSEQ multiplex PCR; TCRdb lists only in-frame clones, some missing. The repertoire has more than 2,000,000 clones, around nine tenths of them found once; the top ten carry over 0.12%. Sequencing input: naive CD4+ T cells sorted from blood. The receptors stem from a man between 18 and 29 years old in good health. The CDR3 runs from the conserved cysteine through the conserved F or W. The D gene is left open where the match is weak. Where a row states a size, it is once, few, many or the class of an expanded clone; other rows omit it.

>13|-|TRBJ2-7|TRBV18|few
CASSPLSSYEQYF
TGTGCCAGCTCACCCTTAAGCTCCTACGAGCAGTACTTC
>18|TRBD1|TRBJ2-2|TRBV9|-
CASSERGQGEVDAGELFF
TGTGCCAGCAGCGAAAGAGGACAGGGGGAGGTCGATGCCGGGGAGCTGTTTTTT
>16|-|TRBJ2-7|TRBV7-6|-
CASSLEIGTGTYEQYF
TGTGCCAGCAGCTTAGAGATAGGGACTGGGACCTACGAGCAGTACTTC
>15|TRBD1|TRBJ2-7|TRBV30|few
CAWAGAGTGDYEQYF
TGTGCCTGGGCGGGTGCCGGGACAGGGGACTACGAGCAGTACTTC
>13|-|TRBJ2-2|TRBV10-1|-
CASRRENTGELFF
TGCGCCAGCAGACGGGAGAACACCGGGGAGCTGTTTTTT
>15|-|TRBJ2-5|TRBV7-2|-
CASSLSVSYQETQYF
TGTGCCAGCAGCCTTAGCGTTTCGTACCAAGAGACCCAGTACTTC
>14|TRBD1|TRBJ1-1|TRBV7-9|-
CASRSTDRDTGAFF
TGTGCCAGCAGAAGCACTGACAGGGACACTGGAGCTTTCTTT
>19|-|TRBJ2-1|TRBV9|-
CASSVEGVGASGTYNEQFF
TGTGCCAGCAGCGTAGAGGGGGTCGGAGCTAGCGGAACCTACAATGAGCAGTTCTTC
>14|-|TRBJ2-7|TRBV18|-
CASSPGAADLQQYF
TGTGCCAGCTCACCGGGGGCAGCCGACTTGCAGCAGTACTTC
>15|TRBD1|TRBJ1-1|TRBV10-3|-
CAISEYTGAVTEAFF
TGTGCCATCAGTGAGTATACAGGGGCGGTCACTGAAGCTTTCTTT
>19|-|TRBJ2-7|TRBV11-2|-
CASSLGPPRAVLSSYEQYF
TGTGCCAGCAGCTTAGGCCCCCCAAGGGCCGTCCTGAGCTCCTACGAGCAGTACTTC
>14|-|TRBJ1-2|TRBV7-9|-
CASSLVEGVYGYTF
TGTGCCAGCAGCTTAGTTGAGGGGGTCTATGGCTACACCTTC
>16|-|TRBJ2-3|TRBV7-9|-
CASSPRGRRSTDTQYF
TGTGCCAGCAGCCCAAGAGGACGGAGGAGCACAGATACGCAGTATTTT
>13|-|TRBJ2-2|TRBV12-5|-
CASGLIRTGELFF
TGTGCTAGTGGTTTGATACGGACCGGGGAGCTGTTTTTT
>13|-|TRBJ2-7|TRBV7-2|-
CASSLDPGYEQYF
TGTGCCAGCAGCTTAGATCCGGGCTACGAGCAGTACTTC
>15|-|TRBJ2-7|TRBV6-5|-
CASSYSNLNGYEQYF
TGTGCCAGCAGTTACTCGAATCTCAACGGCTACGAGCAGTACTTC
>13|-|TRBJ1-4|TRBV18|-
CASSTADNEKLFF
TGTGCCAGCTCGACAGCAGATAATGAAAAACTGTTTTTT
>14|-|TRBJ2-3|TRBV5-1|few
CASSLTGSTDTQYF
TGCGCCAGCAGCTTGACAGGGAGCACAGATACGCAGTATTTT
>16|TRBD1|TRBJ2-1|TRBV9|-
CASSVAGDSSYNEQFF
TGTGCCAGCAGCGTAGCTGGGGACAGCTCCTACAATGAGCAGTTCTTC
>12|-|TRBJ2-2|TRBV10-3|-
CAISENTGELFF
TGTGCCATCAGTGAAAACACCGGGGAGCTGTTTTTT
>15|TRBD1|TRBJ2-1|TRBV6-5|once
CASTKGGQSYNEQFF
TGTGCCAGCACCAAAGGGGGACAGTCCTACAATGAGCAGTTCTTC
>15|-|TRBJ1-6|TRBV9|-
CASSVDGRVTSPLHF
TGTGCCAGCAGCGTAGATGGCAGGGTAACTTCACCCCTCCACTTT
>15|TRBD1|TRBJ2-3|TRBV6-6|-
CASRTGTGGTDTQYF
TGTGCCAGTAGGACCGGGACAGGGGGCACAGATACGCAGTATTTT
>16|-|TRBJ1-1|TRBV7-9|-
CASSDDPREKGTEAFF
TGTGCCAGCAGCGACGACCCCCGGGAGAAGGGGACTGAAGCTTTCTTT
>18|-|TRBJ2-3|TRBV6-1|-
CASSEYGIGTHGTDTQYF
TGTGCCAGCAGTGAATATGGGATTGGGACACACGGCACAGATACGCAGTATTTT
>15|-|TRBJ1-5|TRBV5-1|-
CASSLGDRPNQPQHF
TGCGCCAGCAGCTTGGGTGACAGACCCAATCAGCCCCAGCATTTT
>17|TRBD1|TRBJ1-2|TRBV2|-
CASSDRWDRASNYGYTF
TGTGCCAGCAGTGATAGATGGGACAGGGCCTCTAACTATGGCTACACCTTC
>14|-|TRBJ1-5|TRBV19|few
CASNQQGTNQPQHF
TGTGCCAGTAATCAACAGGGCACCAATCAGCCCCAGCATTTT
>14|-|TRBJ1-5|TRBV6-6|-
CASSLDGDNQPQHF
TGTGCCAGCAGTCTCGACGGTGACAATCAGCCCCAGCATTTT
>15|TRBD2|TRBJ2-5|TRBV11-2|-
CASSGDGGAWETQYF
TGTGCCAGCAGCGGGGACGGGGGGGCCTGGGAGACCCAGTACTTC
>14|TRBD1|TRBJ1-1|TRBV10-3|-
CAIRGTGTNTEAFF
TGTGCCATCCGGGGGACAGGGACGAACACTGAAGCTTTCTTT